The clone carrying this T cell receptor beta chain was picked up a small number of times. The antigen is unknown. These data come from a study of CD8+ T cells in alopecia areata. Study findings and constraints: Affected scalp, especially in alopecia totalis/universalis, had a higher clonality than normal scalp did. Relative to mice, TCR sharing across patients was less clear, a difference possibly HLA-related. The study also sequences resident alphabeta T cells of normal skin in scalp samples.

Following extraction, RNA underwent reverse transcription to cDNA, which served as the sequencing template. Method: immunoSEQ multiplex PCR; TCRdb's copy keeps in-frame clones and lacks some. The data contain roughly 100,000 clones, 45% to 60% of them singletons. PBMCs, the starting material, were the source of sorted CD4+ and CD8+ T cells. V dropped 5 bases and J dropped 8; count of bases not matched to a gene: 4. This CDR3 has 14 amino acids. Looked up from germline, CDR1 is MNHEY and CDR2 is SVGAGI. The J gene is TRBJ2-1, the V gene TRBV6-5, with 12 nucleotides matching TRBD2. Sequencing input: CD4+ T cells sorted from blood. The receptor was isolated from a human donor in good health. The CDR3 spells CASSLAGGLHEQFF. The DNA of the CDR3 is TGTGCCAGCAGTCTAGCGGGGGGGTTACATGAGCAGTTCTTC.